A single sample is the source of the 29 T cell receptor beta chains below, sequenced in a study of CD8 T cells in ankylosing spondylitis. TCRdb fed the 5' RACE reads into MiXCR, producing one record per CDR3 protein. The sample lists approximately 100,000 distinct CDR3 sequences; less than 25% were seen once. The specimen sequenced was synovial fluid, either unsorted or a sorted T cell fraction (not recorded which). These TCRs come from a male donor with ankylosing spondylitis.

In this sample, this clonotype turned up a few times. J is TRBJ1-4 and V is TRBV7-2, with unresolved D. Per germline, CDR1 SGHTA and CDR2 FQGNSA. The CDR3 has 15 amino acids. V lost 4 bases, J lost 7 bases, and 16 bases lay in between. CDR3 in amino acids: CASSYGARSTEKLFF. CDR3 sequence (DNA): TGTGCCAGCAGCTACGGAGCGCGTTCCACTGAAAAACTGTTTTTT.

The gene calls are TRBV5-4 and TRBJ2-3; D may be TRBD2 (5 bases). V was pared by 2 bases and J by 5 bases, with 9 bases between. Germline values: CDR1 SGHNT, CDR2 YYREEE (reference sequence). CDR3 length: 13 residues. The CDR3 is CASSFSGEDTQYF. The CDR3, as DNA: TGTGCCAGCAGCTTTTCCGGGGAAGATACGCAGTATTTT.

This clonotype was seen only a few times. This chain connects TRBV30 to TRBJ1-2, with no clear D. The CDR3 is 13 amino acids. V was cut by 3 bases and J by 6 bases, with 14 bases left in between. Germline assignment: CDR1 GTSNPN and CDR2 SVGIG (reference sequence). CDR3 protein: CAWSIMYGNGYTF. As DNA, the CDR3 is TGTGCCTGGAGCATAATGTATGGAAATGGCTACACCTTC.

This clonotype was counted a few times. This rearrangement joins TRBV7-2 to TRBJ1-1; tentatively, D is TRBD1 (5 bases). V was cut by 6 bases and J by 1 base, with 21 bases left in between. Germline V gives CDR1 SGHTA, CDR2 FQGNSA. The CDR3 length is 17 residues. CDR3 in DNA: TGTGCCAGCAGTCTAGGATGGGGGTCGGGAGGGAACACTGAAGCTTTCTTT. Translating it yields CASSLGWGSGGNTEAFF.

This clonotype occurred many times. The rearrangement links TRBV10-3 to TRBJ1-5, with D unresolved. CDR1 and CDR2 (germline): ENHRY, SYGVKD. The CDR3 covers 13 residues. Trimming took 7 bases from V and 3 from J, leaving 10 bases between them. The DNA for the CDR3 is TGTGCCATCACTGGAGAACCCAATCAGCCCCAGCATTTT. The encoded protein is CAITGEPNQPQHF.

The gene calls are TRBV3-1 and TRBJ2-5; 11 positions match TRBD1. This CDR3 is 15 amino acids long. Trimming removed 4 bases from V and 6 bases from J; junction bases left unmatched: 7. Germline CDR1 and CDR2: LGHDT and YNNKEL (reference sequence). CDR3 in DNA: TGTGCCAGCAGCCCCGGGACAGGGGGTGAACAGACCCAGTACTTC. This codes for CASSPGTGGEQTQYF.

Regarding this clonotype: Sequence at one end of the junction differs from germline and may be a read error. The rearrangement links TRBV7-6 to TRBJ2-3; D uncertain. The CDR3 is 13 amino acids. In germline, CDR1 is SGHVS, CDR2 FNYEAQ. The DNA of the CDR3 is TGTGTCAGCAGCTTAAACGATGGAGATACGCAGTATTTT. The encoded protein is CVSSLNDGDTQYF.

V and J are TRBV7-9 and TRBJ2-5, with D possibly being TRBD1 (6 bases). This CDR3 region has 15 residues. The germline CDR1 and CDR2 sequences are SEHNR and FQNEAQ (reference sequence). Trimming cost V 2 bases and J 9 bases, with 19 bases left between them. CDR3 DNA: TGTGCCAGCAGCTTAACACCGGGACAAGTGGAGTCCCAGTACTTC. Amino acid sequence: CASSLTPGQVESQYF. Combining the CDR3 with reference TRBV7-9 and TRBJ2-5 gives the whole variable domain DTGVSQNPRHKITKRGQNVTFRCDPISEHNRLYWYRQTLGQGPEFLTYFQNEAQLEKSRLLSDRFSAERPKGSFSTLEIQRTEQGDSAMYLCASSLTPGQVESQYFGPGTRLLVL.

This clonotype occurred a few times. V usage is TRBV24-1 and J usage is TRBJ2-1, with TRBD1 as a possible D gene (6 bases). The CDR3 is 16 residues long. Per the germline V gene, CDR1 is KGHDR and CDR2 is SFDVKD. Trimming pared 2 bases from V and 7 bases from J, leaving 17 bases between. The CDR3 is CATSDSTGSNINEQFF. CDR3 in DNA: TGTGCCACCAGTGATTCTACAGGGTCTAATATTAATGAGCAGTTCTTC.

The chain employs TRBV7-7 and TRBJ2-7; a possible D gene is TRBD1 (6 bases). Trimming removed 0 bases from V and 4 bases from J, with 10 bases in between. The CDR3 has 14 residues. Looked up from germline, CDR1 is SSHAT and CDR2 is FNYEAQ (reference sequence). The CDR3 nucleotides are TGTGCCAGCAGCTTAGCGCCCGACAGGTACGAGCAGTACTTC. Translated, it gives CASSLAPDRYEQYF.

The rearrangement uses TRBV5-1 and TRBJ2-1, with TRBD2 matching 9 bases. V lost 0 bases to trimming and J lost 0 bases; unmatched junction nucleotides: 7. CDR3 length: 18 residues. CDR1 SGHRS and CDR2 YFSETQ come from the germline V gene. The CDR3 reads CASSLALLTSGSYNEQFF. CDR3 DNA sequence: TGCGCCAGCAGCTTGGCCCTATTGACTAGCGGCTCCTACAATGAGCAGTTCTTC. The full variable domain, in which reference TRBV5-1 and TRBJ2-1 provide the parts outside the CDR3, is KAGVTQTPRYLIKTRGQQVTLSCSPISGHRSVSWYQQTPGQGLQFLFEYFSETQRNKGNFPGRFSGRQFSNSRSEMNVSTLELGDSALYLCASSLALLTSGSYNEQFFGPGTRLTVL.

The chain combines TRBV18 with TRBJ2-7; 7 nucleotides agree with TRBD1. Trimming at V came to 5 bases and at J to 2 bases, leaving 6 bases not matched to a gene. The CDR3 extends over 14 amino acids. Germline values: CDR1 KGHSH, CDR2 LQKENI. The CDR3 reads CASSFRQGPYEQYV. As DNA, the CDR3 is TGTGCCAGCTCATTTCGACAGGGCCCCTACGAGCAGTACGTC.

This clonotype occurred a few times. The rearrangement joins TRBV11-2 to TRBJ2-5; TRBD2 matches at 13 bases. Germline CDR1 is SGHAT and CDR2 is FQNNGV. V dropped 5 bases and J dropped 5; count of bases not matched to a gene: 5. The CDR3 consists of 15 residues. The chain's CDR3 is CASSTRGLAGETQYF. CDR3 DNA: TGTGCCAGCAGCACCCGGGGACTAGCGGGGGAGACCCAGTACTTC. The full variable domain, rest sourced from reference TRBV11-2 and TRBJ2-5, is EAGVAQSPRYKIIEKRQSVAFWCNPISGHATLYWYQQILGQGPKLLIQFQNNGVVDDSQLPKDRFSAERLKGVDSTLKIQPAKLEDSAVYLCASSTRGLAGETQYFGPGTRLLVL.

The chain combines TRBV4-1 with TRBJ2-5; D gene ambiguous. Germline V gene lookup returns CDR1 MGHRA and CDR2 YSYEKL. The CDR3 consists of 15 residues. V lost 0 bases and J 0 bases, leaving 8 bases between the germline ends. CDR3 nucleotides: TGCGCCAGCAGCCAAGATATCACGGACCAAGAGACCCAGTACTTC. This gives the protein CASSQDITDQETQYF.

This clonotype was observed a handful of times. This chain joins TRBV3-1 and TRBJ2-5; TRBD1 matches 9 bases. Germline CDR1 reads LGHDT; CDR2 reads YNNKEL (reference sequence). V was clipped by 1 base and J by 0 bases; unmatched bases: 0. The CDR3 covers 15 residues. The CDR3, as DNA: TGTGCCAGCAGCCAAGGGGACAGGGACCAAGAGACCCAGTACTTC. As protein: CASSQGDRDQETQYF.

The chain is built from TRBV24-1 and TRBJ2-1; 11 bases line up with TRBD2. The CDR3 sequence is 16 residues long. The V and J ends lost 4 bases and 4 bases, in that order; junction bases with no gene match: 5. The V gene's germline CDR1 is KGHDR and CDR2 SFDVKD. CDR3 nucleotides: TGTGCCACCAGTGACCGGACTAGCGGGCCGTACAATGAGCAGTTCTTC. Amino acids: CATSDRTSGPYNEQFF.

This chain uses TRBV18 with TRBJ1-5; 11 bases fit TRBD1. Trimming took 5 bases from V and 6 from J; bases not matched to a gene: 6. The CDR3 consists of 15 residues. Germline CDR1 reads KGHSH; CDR2 reads LQKENI. CDR3 sequence: CASSEGQGAGQPQHF. DNA for the CDR3: TGTGCCAGCTCAGAAGGACAGGGGGCGGGTCAGCCCCAGCATTTT. The full variable domain, with the rest looked up from reference TRBV18 and TRBJ1-5, is NAGVMQNPRHLVRRRGQEARLRCSPMKGHSHVYWYRQLPEEGLKFMVYLQKENIIDESGMPKERFSAEFPKEGPSILRIQQVVRGDSAAYFCASSEGQGAGQPQHFGDGTRLSIL.

The V call is TRBV24-1, the J call TRBJ1-3, with D perhaps matching TRBD1 (5 bases). This CDR3 has 13 residues. Germline CDR1 and CDR2: KGHDR and SFDVKD. V lost 5 bases and J 4 bases, leaving 8 bases between the germline ends. CDR3 sequence reads: CATSGGFGNTIYF. The DNA of the CDR3 is TGTGCCACCAGTGGGGGGTTCGGAAACACCATATATTTT.

This clonotype was counted only a few times. The chain links TRBV2 to TRBJ2-3, with TRBD2 matching 14 bases. V lost 1 base and J lost 3; bases outside the gene matches: 0. CDR3 size: 16 residues. Germline values: CDR1 SNHLY, CDR2 FYNNEI. The CDR3, as DNA: TGTGCCAGCAGTGAAGGGACTAGCGGGAGGACAGATACGCAGTATTTT. It encodes CASSEGTSGRTDTQYF.

In this sample, this clonotype turned up many times. The V and J genes are TRBV5-1 and TRBJ2-7, with D perhaps TRBD1 (5 bases). V lost 3 bases and J 3 bases, leaving 7 bases between the germline ends. The germline gives CDR1 SGHRS, CDR2 YFSETQ. The CDR3 runs to 12 residues. The CDR3 DNA reads TGCGCCAGCAGCTATGACAGCTACGAGCAGTACTTC. This codes for CASSYDSYEQYF. Full variable domain (missing parts from reference TRBV5-1 and TRBJ2-7): KAGVTQTPRYLIKTRGQQVTLSCSPISGHRSVSWYQQTPGQGLQFLFEYFSETQRNKGNFPGRFSGRQFSNSRSEMNVSTLELGDSALYLCASSYDSYEQYFGPGTRLTVT.

The CDR3 DNA follows: TGCGCCAGCAGCCAAGAGGGTCAGGGGAGAAACACCATATATTTT. Translation gives CASSQEGQGRNTIYF. V and J are TRBV4-1 and TRBJ1-3; a weak D match, TRBD1 (6 bases). V lost 0 bases to trimming and J lost 5 bases, with 11 bases between them. The CDR3 spans 15 residues. Germline CDR1 reads MGHRA; CDR2 reads YSYEKL.

Only a few counts were recorded for this clonotype. The chain is built from TRBV12-3 or TRBV12-4 and TRBJ2-1; 11 bases align to TRBD2. Trimming cost V 5 bases and J 8 bases; bases outside gene matches: 8. This CDR3 is built from 15 residues. The CDR3 nucleotides read TGTGCCAGCAGTGACGGACTAGCGGGTTTGGATGAGCAGTTCTTC. Amino acids: CASSDGLAGLDEQFF.

This clonotype was counted a few times. The rearrangement joins TRBV7-8 to TRBJ2-3; D is uncertain. The CDR3 length is 15 residues. Trimming pared 5 bases from V and 2 bases from J, leaving 14 bases between. The germline V gene encodes CDR1 SGHVS and CDR2 FQNEAQ. The CDR3 is CASSPPGGNTDTQYF. The CDR3 nucleotides read TGTGCCAGCAGCCCTCCGGGCGGCAACACAGATACGCAGTATTTT.

This clonotype appeared many times. This chain uses TRBV7-8 with TRBJ2-2; D is possibly TRBD2 (6 bases). V lost 1 base, J lost 5 bases, and 11 bases lay in between. The CDR3 length is 15 residues. Germline CDR1 is SGHVS and CDR2 is FQNEAQ. The CDR3 here is CASSLEGGRTGELFF. DNA of the CDR3: TGTGCCAGCAGCTTAGAAGGAGGGAGAACCGGGGAGCTGTTTTTT.

This chain uses TRBV20-1 with TRBJ2-5; D not certain. Germline CDR1 and CDR2: DFQATT and SNEGSKA (reference sequence). The V end was cut by 3 bases, the J end by 7 bases, with 6 bases between. The CDR3 totals 10 residues. The CDR3, as DNA: TGCAGTGCTAGTATCCGGACCCAGTACTTC. Translating it yields CSASIRTQYF.

The V call is TRBV7-8, the J call TRBJ2-7; D could derive from TRBD1 or TRBD2 (5 bases each). In germline, CDR1 is SGHVS, CDR2 FQNEAQ. Trimming pared 1 base from V and 6 bases from J, leaving 13 bases between. CDR3 length equals 14 residues. CDR3 bases: TGTGCCAGCAGCTTAGTTGGGGGAGAGGGCGAGCAGTACTTC. Its protein product is CASSLVGGEGEQYF.

The gene calls are TRBV5-1 and TRBJ1-1; D ambiguous. Trimming took off 7 bases at V and 1 base at J, with 11 bases between the two ends. Germline V gives CDR1 SGHRS, CDR2 YFSETQ. CDR3 length: 13 amino acids. The CDR3 loop reads CASYISGNTEAFF. CDR3 nucleotides: TGCGCCAGCTATATAAGCGGGAACACTGAAGCTTTCTTT.

This clonotype was seen at least ten times. The chain is built from TRBV7-9 and TRBJ2-1; TRBD2 agrees at 15 bases. CDR3 length: 15 residues. The V segment lost 3 bases and the J segment 8 bases; nucleotides outside the gene matches: 2. Germline CDR1 reads SEHNR; CDR2 reads FQNEAQ (reference sequence). CDR3 residues: CASSFRTSGRDEQFF. Written as DNA, the CDR3 is TGTGCCAGCAGCTTTAGGACTAGCGGGAGGGATGAGCAGTTCTTC.

The genes are TRBV7-6 and TRBJ2-3; TRBD2 matches 14 bases. CDR3 length: 16 residues. V lost 5 bases, J lost 5 bases, and 6 bases stayed unmatched. Germline CDR1 and CDR2: SGHVS and FNYEAQ. CDR3 coding DNA: TGTGCCAGCAGCACAAGACTAGCGGGAGGGATAGATACGCAGTATTTT. The encoded protein is CASSTRLAGGIDTQYF.